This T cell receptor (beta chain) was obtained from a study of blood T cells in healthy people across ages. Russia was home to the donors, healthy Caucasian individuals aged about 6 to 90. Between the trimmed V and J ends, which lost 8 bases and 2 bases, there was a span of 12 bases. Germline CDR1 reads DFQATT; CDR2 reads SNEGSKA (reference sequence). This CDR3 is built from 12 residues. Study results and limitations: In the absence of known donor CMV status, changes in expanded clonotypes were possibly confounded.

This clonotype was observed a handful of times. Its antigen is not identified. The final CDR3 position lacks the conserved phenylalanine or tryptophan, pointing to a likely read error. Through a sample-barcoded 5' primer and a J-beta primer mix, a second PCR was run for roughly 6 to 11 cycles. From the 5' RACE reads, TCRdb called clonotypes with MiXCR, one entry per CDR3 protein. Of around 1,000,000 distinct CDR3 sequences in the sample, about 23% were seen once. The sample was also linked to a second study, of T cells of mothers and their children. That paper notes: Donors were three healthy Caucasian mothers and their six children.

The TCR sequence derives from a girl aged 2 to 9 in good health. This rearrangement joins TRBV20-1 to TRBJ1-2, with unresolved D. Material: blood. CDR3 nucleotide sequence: TGCAGTTTCCCGACGGTGAACTATGGCTACACCCTC. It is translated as CSFPTVNYGYTL.